The rows below give T cell receptor beta chains drawn from one sample of a study of identical twins. One entry per CDR3 protein results from TCRdb running MiXCR on the 5' RACE reads. The top ten clones hold around 5% of a sample with 200,000 to 250,000 distinct CDR3 sequences, 7.5% of them seen once. The sample was also linked to a second study, of yellow fever vaccine responses in identical twins.

The source material was CD8+ T cells sorted from blood. Every receptor here comes from a woman younger than 30 in good health. CDR3s include the opening cysteine and the closing phenylalanine or tryptophan. A D gene is named only where the DNA matches it firmly. Clone size is not always given. Where it is, it says once, few, many or a class for expanded clones.

V	D	J	size	DNA	CDR3
TRBV7-8	-	TRBJ2-7	-	TGTGCCAGCAGCCCCAGAAGGCAGCCTAGCTCCTACGAGCAGTACTTC	CASSPRRQPSSYEQYF
TRBV20-1	TRBD2	TRBJ2-7	few	TGCAGTGCTAGGGCTAGCGGGGGAACTATTGCGTTCTACGAGCAGTACTTC	CSARASGGTIAFYEQYF
TRBV20-1	-	TRBJ2-1	-	TGCAGTGCTGATGCAATTAACTCCTACAATGAGCAGTTCTTC	CSADAINSYNEQFF
TRBV5-5	-	TRBJ2-1	few	TGTGCCAGCAGCTTGGTGGCTAGCAATGAGCAGTTCTTC	CASSLVASNEQFF
TRBV3-1	-	TRBJ2-3	-	TGTGCCAGCAGCCAAGAACTTAGCACAGATACGCAGTATTTT	CASSQELSTDTQYF
TRBV5-1	TRBD1	TRBJ1-2	-	TGCGCCAGCAGCCCAAGAAGGGGGCGAATCTATGGCTACACCTTC	CASSPRRGRIYGYTF
TRBV20-1	-	TRBJ2-1	few	TGCAGTGCTAGAGATCGTTGGGGGAACAGCTACAATGAGCAGTTCTTC	CSARDRWGNSYNEQFF
TRBV7-9	TRBD2	TRBJ2-1	few	TGTGCCAGCAGACCTACGCTAGCGGGAGCCAACAATGAGCAGTTCTTC	CASRPTLAGANNEQFF
TRBV28	-	TRBJ1-2	many	TGTGCCAGCAGTCCACCACAGGGTAGTAACTATGGCTACACCTTC	CASSPPQGSNYGYTF
TRBV29-1	-	TRBJ2-1	many	TGCAGCGTCCTGGGGGGCTCCTACAATGAGCAGTTCTTC	CSVLGGSYNEQFF
TRBV24-1	TRBD2	TRBJ2-1	many	TGTGCCACCCAGGGACTAGCTGTTCATGAGCAGTTCTTC	CATQGLAVHEQFF
TRBV4-1	TRBD1	TRBJ2-2	-	TGCGCCAGCAGCCAAGCCGGGACAGGGGGTCCCGGGGAGCTGTTTTTT	CASSQAGTGGPGELFF
TRBV5-1	-	TRBJ2-6	few	TGCGCCAGCAGCTCCCCGCGGAGGCAAGCTCTCTCTGGGGCCAACGTCCTGACTTTC	CASSSPRRQALSGANVLTF
TRBV5-1	TRBD1	TRBJ2-1	-	TGCGCCAGCAGCTTGGCCCGGACAGGGTTTGAGCAGTTCTTC	CASSLARTGFEQFF
TRBV5-1	TRBD2	TRBJ2-7	few	TGCGCCAGCAGACCTATTGAGACTAGCGACGAGCAGTACTTC	CASRPIETSDEQYF
TRBV27	TRBD2	TRBJ2-7	-	TGTGCCAGCAGTCTGGGACTAGCGGGAGGGCGGAACGAGCAGTACTTC	CASSLGLAGGRNEQYF
TRBV15	TRBD1	TRBJ2-5	-	TGTGCCACCAGCAGAGAAGGGGGGACAGGGGGCTTCGAGACCCAGTACTTC	CATSREGGTGGFETQYF
TRBV12-5	-	TRBJ2-7	-	TGTGCTAGTGGTTTGGGGGGGGCCCCCTACGAGCAGTACTTC	CASGLGGAPYEQYF
TRBV4-1	-	TRBJ2-1	many	TGCGCCAGCAGCCAAGATCTTCCCGGGGCTGGTGAGCAGTTCTTC	CASSQDLPGAGEQFF
TRBV3-1	-	TRBJ1-1	many	TGTGCCAGCAGCCAAGATTGGTCGAACACTGAAGCTTTCTTT	CASSQDWSNTEAFF
TRBV7-6	-	TRBJ2-1	-	TGTGCCAGCAGCTCCCCGCCCTACAATGAGCAGTTCTTC	CASSSPPYNEQFF
TRBV27	-	TRBJ2-7	many	TGTGCCAGCTCCGGAGGTAGCAGGAGCTCCTACGAGCAGTACTTC	CASSGGSRSSYEQYF
TRBV7-9	TRBD1	TRBJ2-7	few	TGTGCCAGCAGCCCTGGGACAGGGGTTAGCAACGAGCAGTACTTC	CASSPGTGVSNEQYF
TRBV28	-	TRBJ1-5	-	TGTGCCAGCAGACGTCTTTACCCCAGCAATCAGCCCCAGCATTTT	CASRRLYPSNQPQHF
TRBV7-6	-	TRBJ2-1	few	TGTGCCAGCAGCTTAGTAGCGGAAAGCTCCTACAATGAGCAGTTCTTC	CASSLVAESSYNEQFF
TRBV9	TRBD2	TRBJ2-7	few	TGTGCCAGCAGCAAGCGGGAGCTGGCCTACGAGCAGTACTTC	CASSKRELAYEQYF
TRBV3-1	-	TRBJ2-1	few	TGTGCCAGCCGGAAGGGGGGGAGCTACAATGAGCAGTTCTTC	CASRKGGSYNEQFF
TRBV29-1	TRBD2	TRBJ2-7	many	TGCAGCGTTGACGCTAGCGGGACCTACGAGCAGTACTTC	CSVDASGTYEQYF
TRBV27	TRBD2	TRBJ2-3	few	TGTGCCAGCGGCCCTCTAGCGGGAGGACCAGATACGCAGTATTTT	CASGPLAGGPDTQYF
TRBV4-1	TRBD1	TRBJ1-1	-	TGCGCCAGCAGCCACTCTGGTGAACAGGGGGCCACTGAAGCTTTCTTT	CASSHSGEQGATEAFF
TRBV2	-	TRBJ1-1	few	TGTGCCAGCAGTGAGCACCTAGTTCCTGAAGCTTTCTTT	CASSEHLVPEAFF
TRBV4-1	-	TRBJ2-7	-	TGCGCCAGCAGCCAGGGGGGGCCCACCTACGAGCAGTACTTC	CASSQGGPTYEQYF
TRBV27	-	TRBJ1-5	many	TGTGCCAGCAGTTTTCAAAGTCCAGGGACAAGCAATCAGCCCCAGCATTTT	CASSFQSPGTSNQPQHF
TRBV7-9	TRBD2	TRBJ2-1	-	TGTGCCAGCAGCTTAAGACTAGCGGGAGCTGATGAGCAGTTCTTC	CASSLRLAGADEQFF
TRBV5-1	-	TRBJ2-1	many	TGCGCCAGCAGCCACCGGGACGGATCCTACAATGAGCAGTTCTTC	CASSHRDGSYNEQFF
TRBV12-3/TRBV12-4	-	TRBJ2-2	-	TGTGCCAGCAGCCAACAGGGCGCGAACACCGGGGAGCTGTTTTTT	CASSQQGANTGELFF
TRBV20-1	-	TRBJ2-3	-	TGCAGTGCTAGCCCCCGGGACACAGATACGCAGTATTTT	CSASPRDTDTQYF
TRBV5-6	-	TRBJ1-2	few	TGTGCCAGCAGCACGGACATCGATGGCTACACCTTC	CASSTDIDGYTF
TRBV28	-	TRBJ2-1	-	TGTGCCAGCAGTTCCCGGGACAACCGCGTGGTGTTCTTC	CASSSRDNRVVFF
TRBV4-1	-	TRBJ1-4	-	TGCGCCAGCAGCCACCTGTGGGAAGAAAAACTGTTTTTT	CASSHLWEEKLFF
TRBV12-3/TRBV12-4	TRBD1	TRBJ1-2	few	TGTGCCAGCAGTTTCACCGGGACAGAGGCGTATGGCTACACCTTC	CASSFTGTEAYGYTF
TRBV29-1	-	TRBJ1-5	many	TGCAGCGTTGGGGGTGAGCCCCAGCATTTT	CSVGGEPQHF
TRBV20-1	TRBD2	TRBJ2-1	-	TGCAGTGCTAGCCGCTACAATAGCGGGGGGCCCGCTGGAGAGCAGTTCTTC	CSASRYNSGGPAGEQFF
TRBV7-6	-	TRBJ2-7	-	TGTGCCAGCAGCTTATCGGTGGACGGCGGGTCCTACGAGCAGTACTTC	CASSLSVDGGSYEQYF